This T cell receptor beta chain was retrieved from a study of blood T cells in healthy people across ages. Study observations and caveats: Per million T cells, TCR beta diversity dropped roughly linearly as age increased.

The CDR3 sequence is 14 residues long. V lost 5 bases and J lost 5; bases outside the gene matches: 8. CDR1 is MNHEY and CDR2 is SMNVEV in the germline V gene (reference sequence). Each donor supplied around 9.9 milliliters of peripheral blood. A sample-barcoded 5' primer and a J-beta primer mix were used in a second PCR of about 7 to 12 cycles. In TCRdb, the 5' RACE reads were re-called with MiXCR into one record per CDR3 protein. The data hold about 1.4 million distinct CDR3 sequences, with approximately 59% observed a single time. This clonotype has just one count. What it recognizes is unknown. The sequencing input was blood. The gene calls are TRBV27 and TRBJ2-5; 7 nucleotides match TRBD1. The sequence was obtained from a man aged 18 to 29 in good health. The CDR3 loop is CASSQTGWSETQYF. The CDR3 DNA sequence: TGTGCCAGCAGTCAGACAGGGTGGAGCGAGACCCAGTACTTC.